Here is one T cell receptor beta chain with its context. Treatment defined: preoperative locoregional IRX-2 cytokine immunotherapy. Patients received preoperative, locoregional IRX-2 cytokine immunotherapy in a phase Ib study. The sample comes from a study of preoperative IRX-2 immunotherapy in early breast cancer. V dropped 3 bases and J dropped 5 bases, with 11 bases sitting between them. The CDR3 is 13 amino acids. Germline assignment: CDR1 SQVTM and CDR2 ANQGSEA. Clones were sequenced by immunoSEQ multiplex PCR, and TCRdb holds only the in-frame ones, with some missing. In the table there are approximately 26,000 clones, roughly 80% of which are singletons.

The rearrangement joins TRBV29-1 to TRBJ2-1; D call uncertain. This clonotype originated in a human donor with breast cancer. The input for sequencing was lymph node tissue, taken after IRX-2 immunotherapy. CDR3: CSVDRVQNNEQFF. The CDR3 DNA reads TGCAGCGTTGATAGAGTCCAAAACAATGAGCAGTTCTTC.